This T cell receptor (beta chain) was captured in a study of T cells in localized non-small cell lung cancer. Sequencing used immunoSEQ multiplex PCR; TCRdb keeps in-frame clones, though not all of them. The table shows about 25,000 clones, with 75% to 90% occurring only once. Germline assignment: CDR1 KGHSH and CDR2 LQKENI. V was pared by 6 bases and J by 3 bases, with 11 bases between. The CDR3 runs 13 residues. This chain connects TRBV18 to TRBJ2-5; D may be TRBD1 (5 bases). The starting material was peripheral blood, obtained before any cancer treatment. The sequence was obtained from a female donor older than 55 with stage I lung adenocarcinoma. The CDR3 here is CASSPDTKETQYF. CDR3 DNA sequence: TGTGCCAGCTCCCCGGACACTAAAGAGACCCAGTACTTC.